What follows are 10 T cell receptor beta chains derived from one specimen sequenced in a study of control samples from healthy donors and cancer patients. Sequencing used immunoSEQ multiplex PCR; TCRdb keeps in-frame clones, though not all of them. The sample gives fewer than 15,000 clones, roughly 79% of which show up once; 8.4% is in the top ten. The sample taken for sequencing was formalin-fixed, paraffin-embedded tissue. These receptors came from a male donor with melanoma.

V and J are TRBV18 and TRBJ2-1, with a weak D call TRBD2 (5 bases). Deletions cut 2 bases from V and 6 bases from J, with 11 bases between. Germline V gives CDR1 KGHSH, CDR2 LQKENI. The CDR3 extends over 14 amino acids. CDR3 DNA sequence: TGTGCCAGCTCACCAGCGGGCCCCGGCAATGAGCAGTTCTTC. This sequence encodes CASSPAGPGNEQFF.

This clone was counted only a few times. Other DNA sequences in this specimen translate into the identical CDR3. The V gene is TRBV7-2, the J gene TRBJ1-1; D gene uncertain. Trimming took 5 bases from V and 3 from J, leaving 4 bases between them. The CDR3 is 11 residues long. CDR1 is SGHTA and CDR2 is FQGNSA in the germline V gene. CDR3 in amino acids: CASSPYTEAFF. The DNA of the CDR3 is TGTGCCAGCAGCCCCTACACTGAAGCTTTCTTT. The complete variable domain, with remaining parts taken from reference TRBV7-2 and TRBJ1-1, reads GAGVSQSPSNKVTEKGKDVELRCDPISGHTALYWYRQSLGQGLEFLIYFQGNSAPDKSGLPSDRFSAERTGGSVSTLTIQRTQQEDSAVYLCASSPYTEAFFGQGTRLTVV.

CDR3 DNA: TGTGCCAGCAGCTTAGATGGGACAGGGTCGTTCGAGCAGTACTTC. Protein product: CASSLDGTGSFEQYF. V gene TRBV11-3 combines with J gene TRBJ2-7; TRBD1 aligns across 9 bases. This CDR3 is built from 15 residues. Unmatched junction bases numbered 6, after V lost 0 bases and J lost 6 bases. The germline CDR1 and CDR2 sequences are SGHNT and YENEEA.

The J gene is TRBJ2-5, the V gene TRBV5-1; perhaps TRBD1 as D (6 bases). This CDR3 has 13 amino acids. Trimming left V 4 bases short and J 1 base short, with 8 bases between. CDR1 is SGHRS, CDR2 YFSETQ, per germline. CDR3 amino acids: CASSPDSQETQYF. For the CDR3, the DNA is TGCGCCAGCAGCCCGGACAGCCAAGAGACCCAGTACTTC.

The chain couples TRBV6-6 to TRBJ2-4; tentative D call: TRBD1 (6 bases). V was shortened by 2 bases and J by 6 bases, with 11 bases between the two germline ends. Germline V gene lookup returns CDR1 MNHNY and CDR2 SVGAGI (reference sequence). This CDR3 is 14 amino acids long. CDR3 amino acids: CASSYVLGANIQYF. CDR3 coding DNA: TGTGCCAGCAGTTACGTTCTGGGGGCAAACATTCAGTACTTC.

V usage is TRBV2 and J usage is TRBJ2-5, with D perhaps TRBD1 or TRBD2 (5 bases each). The CDR3 length is 15 residues. V shed 4 bases and J shed 2 bases, with 14 bases lying between them. Germline lookup yields CDR1 SNHLY and CDR2 FYNNEI. CDR3 loop: CASSGQPGPQETQYF. The CDR3 DNA is TGTGCCAGCAGTGGTCAACCGGGACCTCAAGAGACCCAGTACTTC.

The V and J genes are TRBV7-9 and TRBJ2-5; 13 bases line up with TRBD2. CDR3 size: 19 residues. Germline CDR1 reads SEHNR; CDR2 reads FQNEAQ (reference sequence). V dropped 1 base and J dropped 5; count of bases not matched to a gene: 13. CDR3 in DNA: TGTGCCAGCAGCTTAGTGGTCGGACTAGCGGGGGCCATGAGGGAGACCCAGTACTTC. This gives the protein CASSLVVGLAGAMRETQYF.

The V call is TRBV12-3 or TRBV12-4, the J call TRBJ2-7; D gene unclear. The CDR3 totals 13 residues. Trimming removed 5 bases from V and 2 bases from J, with 10 bases in between. CDR3: CASSATDAYEQYF. The CDR3, as DNA: TGTGCCAGCAGTGCGACCGATGCCTACGAGCAGTACTTC.

A few counts support this clone. The rearrangement uses TRBV9 and TRBJ1-5; TRBD1 matches at 11 bases. Trimming took 3 bases from V and 0 from J; bases not matched to a gene: 8. This CDR3 region has 18 residues. Germline V gene data show CDR1 as SGDLS and CDR2 as YYNGEE. For the CDR3, the DNA is TGTGCCAGCAGCGCCGGGACAGGGGGAGGGAATAGCAATCAGCCCCAGCATTTT. It specifies CASSAGTGGGNSNQPQHF.

This clone is a singleton in its sample. The J gene is TRBJ1-3, the V gene TRBV11-1, with D unclear. Germline V gives CDR1 SGHAT, CDR2 FQDESV (reference sequence). V was pared by 5 bases and J by 4 bases, with 18 bases between. The CDR3 length is 16 residues. The CDR3 DNA follows: TGTGCCAGCAGCCGTATGGACTCCTTGAAGGGAAACACCATATATTTT. It specifies CASSRMDSLKGNTIYF. The variable domain in full, completed from reference TRBV11-1 and TRBJ1-3, reads EAEVAQSPRYKITEKSQAVAFWCDPISGHATLYWYRQILGQGPELLVQFQDESVVDDSQLPKDRFSAERLKGVDSTLKIQPAELGDSAMYLCASSRMDSLKGNTIYFGEGSWLTVV.